These 24 T cell receptor beta chains share one sample of origin, sequenced in a study of early T cells in non-severe SARS-CoV-2 infection. TCRdb passed the 5' RACE reads through MiXCR, listing each CDR3 protein once. The data show tens of thousands of distinct CDR3 sequences, 14% to 15% seen once. The source material was whole blood, sampled at baseline. The receptors were gathered from an adult who was a healthcare worker with PCR-confirmed SARS-CoV-2 infection or an uninfected control (not recorded which).

This clonotype was picked up a small number of times. The junction departs from germline at one end; a sequencing error may be responsible. The genes are TRBV7-7 and TRBJ1-5, with D possibly matching TRBD1 (6 bases). Per the germline V gene, CDR1 is SSHAT and CDR2 is FNYEAQ (reference sequence). There are 17 residues in the CDR3. The CDR3 protein is CASSYRQPRGKGQPQHF. The CDR3 DNA follows: TGTGCTAGCAGCTACCGACAGCCCAGGGGCAAAGGGCAGCCCCAGCATTTT.

V usage is TRBV12-3 or TRBV12-4 and J usage is TRBJ2-7, with D possibly TRBD1 on 6 matching bases. Between the trimmed V and J ends, which lost 7 bases and 2 bases, there was a span of 18 bases. This CDR3 is 15 amino acids long. In DNA, the CDR3 is TGTGCCAGCACCCTCACCGTACAGGGCACCTACGAGCAGTACTTC. Its translation is CASTLTVQGTYEQYF.

CDR3 loop: CAISAAGTGVAGELFF. Here the CDR3 DNA reads TGTGCCATCAGTGCTGCCGGGACAGGGGTCGCCGGGGAGCTGTTTTTT. V usage is TRBV10-3 and J usage is TRBJ2-2; 10 nucleotides line up with TRBD1. Germline V gene sequence: CDR1 ENHRY, CDR2 SYGVKD. The CDR3 contains 16 residues. Losses at the gene ends were 4 bases for V and 6 bases for J; bases not matched to a gene: 8.

This clonotype was recorded a few times. The chain employs TRBV29-1 and TRBJ1-4; 9 positions agree with TRBD1. Germline assignment: CDR1 SQVTM and CDR2 ANQGSEA. CDR3 length equals 13 residues. Losses at the gene ends were 7 bases for V and 8 bases for J; bases not matched to a gene: 8. The CDR3 DNA follows: TGCAGCGCAGAAGGGACAGGGCAAGAAAAACTGTTTTTT. This translates into CSAEGTGQEKLFF.

This clonotype was seen a few times. The chain links TRBV11-2 to TRBJ2-3; D remains unclear. The CDR3 runs to 15 residues. Germline CDR1 is SGHAT and CDR2 is FQNNGV. Trimming stripped 5 bases from V and 0 bases from J, with 12 bases between. The CDR3 DNA is TGTGCCAGCAGCCCCGAAGTAGCAAGCACAGATACGCAGTATTTT. It is translated as CASSPEVASTDTQYF.

This clonotype was found a few times. DNA for the CDR3: TGTGCCAGCAGCCTCAGTCGGACTGGCCAGCCCCAGCATTTT. Translation gives CASSLSRTGQPQHF. The chain joins TRBV6-5 to TRBJ1-5; no definite D call. Trimming cost V 6 bases and J 7 bases, with 16 bases left between them. Germline CDR1 and CDR2: MNHEY and SVGAGI. The length of the CDR3 is 14 residues.

There are many counts of this clonotype. The CDR3 loop reads CASLPHRLLSYNEQFF. CDR3 bases: TGTGCCAGCCTACCTCACAGGCTACTCTCCTACAATGAGCAGTTCTTC. This sequence joins TRBV28 and TRBJ2-1; TRBD1 might be the D (5 bases). Germline CDR1 reads MDHEN; CDR2 reads SYDVKM. The CDR3 sequence is 16 residues long. Trimming removed 8 bases at V and 0 bases at J, with 17 bases between.

The sample holds many counts of this clonotype. The chain couples TRBV10-3 to TRBJ2-5; 10 positions agree with TRBD1. The junction had 3 bases not matched to a gene; V was cut back by 6 bases and J by 2 bases. The CDR3 is 14 amino acids. Germline V gives CDR1 ENHRY, CDR2 SYGVKD. The CDR3 protein is CAIRGTGEQETQYF. The CDR3 nucleotides are TGTGCCATCAGGGGGACAGGGGAACAAGAGACCCAGTACTTC.

This clonotype occurred a few times. The genes are TRBV10-3 and TRBJ1-1; D remains unclear. V lost 4 bases to trimming and J lost 6 bases, with 12 bases between them. The CDR3 runs to 13 residues. CDR1 ENHRY and CDR2 SYGVKD come from the germline V gene. CDR3 coding DNA: TGTGCCATCAGTGTAGGCGCCGGGGCTGAAGCTTTCTTT. Protein sequence: CAISVGAGAEAFF.

This clonotype has more than one count but fewer than ten. This chain joins TRBV2 and TRBJ2-4, with a weak D call TRBD2 (5 bases). V dropped 5 bases and J dropped 8 bases, with 13 bases sitting between them. This CDR3 has 13 amino acids. Germline-derived CDR1 and CDR2 are SNHLY and FYNNEI. CDR3 loop: CASSPLPGDIQYF. CDR3 bases: TGTGCCAGCAGTCCCCTACCCGGGGACATTCAGTACTTC.

This clonotype was seen a few times. The chain is built from TRBV12-3 or TRBV12-4 and TRBJ2-7; no firm D call. Trimming removed 6 bases from V and 0 bases from J, with 6 bases in between. The CDR3 loop spans 12 amino acids. CDR3 sequence (DNA): TGTGCCAGCAGACAGAGCTCCTACGAGCAGTACTTC. This encodes CASRQSSYEQYF.

This clonotype was counted at least ten times. The rearrangement uses TRBV5-1 and TRBJ2-5; D unresolved. The CDR3 sequence is 11 residues long. The germline CDR1 and CDR2 sequences are SGHRS and YFSETQ. V lost 0 bases to trimming and J lost 7 bases, with 4 bases between them. CDR3 bases: TGCGCCAGCAGCTTGGATCGGACCCAGTACTTC. Translating it yields CASSLDRTQYF.

This chain connects TRBV18 to TRBJ2-7; a weak D match, TRBD1 (6 bases). The CDR3 totals 15 residues. V lost 3 bases and J 2 bases, leaving 14 bases between the germline ends. CDR1 KGHSH and CDR2 LQKENI come from the germline V gene. CDR3 coding DNA: TGTGCCAGCTCACCCACTCGAGACAGGACCTACGAGCAGTACTTC. Protein sequence: CASSPTRDRTYEQYF. The full variable domain, rest sourced from reference TRBV18 and TRBJ2-7, is NAGVMQNPRHLVRRRGQEARLRCSPMKGHSHVYWYRQLPEEGLKFMVYLQKENIIDESGMPKERFSAEFPKEGPSILRIQQVVRGDSAAYFCASSPTRDRTYEQYFGPGTRLTVT.

This clonotype appeared a single time. The chain has TRBV28 and TRBJ1-2; 8 bases are shared with TRBD1. CDR1 and CDR2 (germline): MDHEN, SYDVKM. The CDR3 has 15 amino acids. J gave up 4 bases and V 5 bases, and 9 bases lay outside the gene matches. DNA for the CDR3: TGTGCCAGCAGTCCCCCGGACAGGGCGATCTATGGCTACACCTTC. This codes for CASSPPDRAIYGYTF.

J is TRBJ2-7 and V is TRBV18, with a weak D call TRBD1 (5 bases). From germline, CDR1 is KGHSH and CDR2 LQKENI. Trimming removed 0 bases from V and 6 bases from J, with 15 bases in between. The CDR3 length is 15 residues. The CDR3 loop is CASSPPGARAREQYF. The CDR3 coding sequence is TGTGCCAGCTCACCACCAGGGGCCAGGGCCCGCGAGCAGTACTTC.

This clonotype was counted at least ten times. The chain combines TRBV11-2 with TRBJ2-1; tentative D call: TRBD2 (6 bases). Trimming removed 0 bases at V and 10 bases at J, with 13 bases between. The germline gives CDR1 SGHAT, CDR2 FQNNGV. This CDR3 is 14 amino acids long. The CDR3 region is CASSLEPTGVEQFF. For the CDR3, the DNA is TGTGCCAGCAGCTTAGAACCCACGGGGGTGGAGCAGTTCTTC.

This clonotype was recorded at least ten times. The chain combines TRBV19 with TRBJ2-7; tentative D call: TRBD2 (6 bases). The V end lost 0 bases, the J end lost 6 bases, and 9 bases lay between the germline ends. CDR1 and CDR2 from the germline V gene are LNHDA and SQIVND (reference sequence). The CDR3 is made up of 13 amino acids. CDR3: CASSIDLRGEQYF. The CDR3, as DNA: TGTGCCAGTAGTATAGATCTGCGGGGCGAGCAGTACTTC.

This clonotype was counted a few times. This sequence joins TRBV14 and TRBJ2-3, with D unresolved. The V end was cut by 1 base, the J end by 2 bases, with 10 bases between. Germline V gene data show CDR1 as SGHDN and CDR2 as FVKESK. This CDR3 is built from 15 residues. The CDR3 coding sequence is TGTGCCAGCAGCCAAGCTTCCCCCTTCACAGATACGCAGTATTTT. Encoded protein: CASSQASPFTDTQYF.

This chain joins TRBV7-8 and TRBJ1-5; 8 positions match TRBD1. Per germline, CDR1 SGHVS and CDR2 FQNEAQ. Trimming removed 2 bases from V and 1 base from J; junction bases left unmatched: 10. CDR3 length: 18 residues. CDR3 DNA sequence: TGTGCCAGCAGCTTAACCTCCGGGACAGGATCCAGCAATCAGCCCCAGCATTTT. As protein: CASSLTSGTGSSNQPQHF. Complete variable domain (other parts from reference TRBV7-8 and TRBJ1-5): GAGVSQSPRYKVAKRGQDVALRCDPISGHVSLFWYQQALGQGPEFLTYFQNEAQLDKSGLPSDRFFAERPEGSVSTLKIQRTQQEDSAVYLCASSLTSGTGSSNQPQHFGDGTRLSIL.

This clonotype was found a few times. The V gene is TRBV29-1, the J gene TRBJ2-2; D unresolved. V lost 5 bases and J 1 base, leaving 14 bases between the germline ends. Germline CDR1 SQVTM, CDR2 ANQGSEA. This CDR3 contains 15 residues. CDR3 nucleotides: TGCAGCGTTCGAAGGGCGGATCTGAACACCGGGGAGCTGTTTTTT. Translation: CSVRRADLNTGELFF.

This clonotype showed up just a few times. The chain employs TRBV3-1 and TRBJ2-3, with D possibly called TRBD1 or TRBD2 (5 bases each). Germline assignment: CDR1 LGHDT and CDR2 YNNKEL (reference sequence). This CDR3 has 15 amino acids. Trimming took 0 bases from V and 5 from J, leaving 12 bases between them. The DNA for the CDR3 is TGTGCCAGCAGCCAAGAGGGGGAGTGGAGAGATACGCAGTATTTT. This gives the protein CASSQEGEWRDTQYF.

The table lists this clonotype with many counts. The V call is TRBV28, the J call TRBJ1-2; 7 nucleotides match TRBD1. V was clipped by 5 bases and J by 5 bases; unmatched bases: 11. The germline CDR1 and CDR2 sequences are MDHEN and SYDVKM. This CDR3 has 15 residues. The CDR3 reads CASSPGGTALYGYTF. In nucleotides, the CDR3 is TGTGCCAGCAGTCCGGGGGGGACAGCCCTTTATGGCTACACCTTC.

This clonotype was seen only a few times. The V and J genes are TRBV7-8 and TRBJ2-1; D is unresolved. V lost 2 bases, J lost 6 bases, and 8 bases lay in between. CDR1 and CDR2 (germline): SGHVS, FQNEAQ. The CDR3 loop spans 13 amino acids. CDR3 residues: CASSLLLSNEQFF. The CDR3 DNA is TGTGCCAGCAGCTTACTCCTTTCCAATGAGCAGTTCTTC.

This clonotype was counted a few times. The genes are TRBV7-9 and TRBJ2-7; 8 bases fit TRBD1. With 1 base clipped from V and 5 bases from J, the junction kept 13 bases outside the gene matches. The germline CDR1 and CDR2 sequences are SEHNR and FQNEAQ (reference sequence). The CDR3 is 17 amino acids. In nucleotides, the CDR3 is TGTGCCAGCAGCTTAGGGGTAACCGGGACAGGCGATCACGAGCAGTACTTC. Translating it yields CASSLGVTGTGDHEQYF. The whole variable domain, filled in from reference TRBV7-9 and TRBJ2-7, reads DTGVSQNPRHKITKRGQNVTFRCDPISEHNRLYWYRQTLGQGPEFLTYFQNEAQLEKSRLLSDRFSAERPKGSFSTLEIQRTEQGDSAMYLCASSLGVTGTGDHEQYFGPGTRLTVT.